This paragraph covers one TCR beta chain sequence. This specimen comes from a study of blood T cell repertoires in COVID-19. Overall study context: The United States, Italy and Spain supplied acute and convalescent COVID-19 samples. Sample material is recorded as cDNA or gDNA derived from T cells, B-cell-depleted T cells, or PBMCs.

The assay was immunoSEQ multiplex PCR, and TCRdb's table has in-frame clones only and misses some. The sample yields 360,000 or so clones, roughly 87% seen once. Participants spanned ages about 18 to 95 years and resided in roughly 26 US areas. Two negative PCRs, clearance, or symptom resolution characterized the recovered Cohort 3 donors. Germline values: CDR1 MNHEY, CDR2 SVGAGI. V lost 5 bases, J lost 4 bases, and 17 bases lay in between. The CDR3 runs to 15 residues. Sequencing was carried out using PBMCs or T cells enriched from blood (not recorded which). V is TRBV6-5 and J is TRBJ1-1; TRBD1 might be the D (6 bases). The TCR comes from a young woman who had recovered from COVID-19. CDR3 DNA sequence: TGTGCCAGCAGTCGCGGGTACAGGGAGGGCACTGAAGCTTTCTTT. As protein: CASSRGYREGTEAFF.